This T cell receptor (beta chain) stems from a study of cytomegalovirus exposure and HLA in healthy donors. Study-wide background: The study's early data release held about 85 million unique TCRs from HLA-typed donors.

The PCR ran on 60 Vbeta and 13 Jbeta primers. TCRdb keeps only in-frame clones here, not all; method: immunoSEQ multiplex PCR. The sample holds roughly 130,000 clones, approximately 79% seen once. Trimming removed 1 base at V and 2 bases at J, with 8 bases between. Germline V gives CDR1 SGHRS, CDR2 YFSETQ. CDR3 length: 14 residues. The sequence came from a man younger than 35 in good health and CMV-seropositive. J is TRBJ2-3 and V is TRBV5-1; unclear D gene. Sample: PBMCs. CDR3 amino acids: CASSLTRFTDTQYF. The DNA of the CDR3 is TGCGCCAGCAGCTTGACCAGATTCACAGATACGCAGTATTTT. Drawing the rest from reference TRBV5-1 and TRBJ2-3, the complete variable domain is KAGVTQTPRYLIKTRGQQVTLSCSPISGHRSVSWYQQTPGQGLQFLFEYFSETQRNKGNFPGRFSGRQFSNSRSEMNVSTLELGDSALYLCASSLTRFTDTQYFGPGTRLTVL.